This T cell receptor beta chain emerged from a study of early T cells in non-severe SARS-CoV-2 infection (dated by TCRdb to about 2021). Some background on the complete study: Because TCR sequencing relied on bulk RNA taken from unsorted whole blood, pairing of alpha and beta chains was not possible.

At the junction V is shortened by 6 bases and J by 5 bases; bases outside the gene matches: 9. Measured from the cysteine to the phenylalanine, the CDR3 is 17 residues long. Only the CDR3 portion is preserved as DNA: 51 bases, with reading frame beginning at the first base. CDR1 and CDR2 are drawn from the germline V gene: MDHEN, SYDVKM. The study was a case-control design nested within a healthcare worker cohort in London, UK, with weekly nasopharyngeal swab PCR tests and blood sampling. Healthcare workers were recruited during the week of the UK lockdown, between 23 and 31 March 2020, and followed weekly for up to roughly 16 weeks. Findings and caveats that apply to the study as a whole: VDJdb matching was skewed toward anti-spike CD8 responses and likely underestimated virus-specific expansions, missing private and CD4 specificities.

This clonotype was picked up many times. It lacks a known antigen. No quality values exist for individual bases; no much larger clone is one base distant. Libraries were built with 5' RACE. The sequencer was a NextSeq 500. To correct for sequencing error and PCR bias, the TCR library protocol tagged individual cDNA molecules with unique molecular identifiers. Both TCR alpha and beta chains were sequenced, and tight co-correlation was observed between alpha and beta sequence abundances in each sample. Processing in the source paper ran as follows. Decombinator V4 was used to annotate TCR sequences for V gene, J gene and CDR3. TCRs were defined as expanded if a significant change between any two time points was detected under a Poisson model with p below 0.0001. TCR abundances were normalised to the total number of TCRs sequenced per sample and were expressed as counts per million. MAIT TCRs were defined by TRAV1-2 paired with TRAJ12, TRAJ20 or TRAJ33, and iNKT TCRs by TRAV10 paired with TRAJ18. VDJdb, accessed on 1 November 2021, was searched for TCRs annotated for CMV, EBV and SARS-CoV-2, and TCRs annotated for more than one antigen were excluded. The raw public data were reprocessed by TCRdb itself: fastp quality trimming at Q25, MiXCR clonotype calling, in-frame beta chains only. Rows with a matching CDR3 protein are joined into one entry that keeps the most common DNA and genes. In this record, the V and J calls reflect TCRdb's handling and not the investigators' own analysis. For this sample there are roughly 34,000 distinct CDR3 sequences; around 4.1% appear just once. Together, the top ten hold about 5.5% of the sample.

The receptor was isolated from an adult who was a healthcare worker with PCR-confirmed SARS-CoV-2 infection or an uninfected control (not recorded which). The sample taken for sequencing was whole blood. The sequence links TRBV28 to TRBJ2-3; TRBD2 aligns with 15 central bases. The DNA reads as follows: TGTGCCAGCAGGCAGATGGTGGGACTAGCGGGGGGAGATACGCAGTATTTT. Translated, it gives CASRQMVGLAGGDTQYF.